The 3 T cell receptor beta chains below were found in one sample sequenced in a study of cytomegalovirus exposure and HLA in healthy donors. The data were produced by immunoSEQ multiplex PCR, yet TCRdb's version contains in-frame clones alone and is incomplete. The data contain over 150,000 clones, around 90% of them singletons. The sequenced sample consisted of PBMCs. All receptors derive from a woman under 30 in good health and CMV-seropositive.

The genes are TRBV5-4 and TRBJ2-5; 8 positions agree with TRBD2. The germline gives CDR1 SGHNT, CDR2 YYREEE (reference sequence). Germline trimming cut 1 base from V and 3 bases from J; bases unmatched to any gene: 2. The CDR3 is 14 residues long. The CDR3 nucleotides read TGTGCCAGCAGCTTGTGGGGACTAGAAGAGACCCAGTACTTC. It specifies CASSLWGLEETQYF.

The rearrangement uses TRBV7-2 and TRBJ1-2; 10 nucleotides line up with TRBD1. With V trimmed by 5 bases and J by 8 bases, 8 bases remained unmatched. This CDR3 has 14 amino acids. The germline V gene encodes CDR1 SGHTA and CDR2 FQGNSA. DNA for the CDR3: TGTGCCAGCAGCCCTAGACAGGGGGCGGGGGGCTACACCTTC. Its protein is CASSPRQGAGGYTF.

V is TRBV19 and J is TRBJ2-1; the D gene is possibly TRBD2 (6 bases). The CDR3 has 15 residues. Germline CDR1 is LNHDA and CDR2 is SQIVND (reference sequence). V lost 3 bases and J lost 3, with 12 bases in between. CDR3 bases: TGTGCCAGTAGTATCAGCCTCGGGAGCTACAATGAGCAGTTCTTC. Translation: CASSISLGSYNEQFF. Full variable domain (remainder filled in from reference TRBV19 and TRBJ2-1): DGGITQSPKYLFRKEGQNVTLSCEQNLNHDAMYWYRQDPGQGLRLIYYSQIVNDFQKGDIAEGYSVSREKKESFPLTVTSAQKNPTAFYLCASSISLGSYNEQFFGPGTRLTVL.